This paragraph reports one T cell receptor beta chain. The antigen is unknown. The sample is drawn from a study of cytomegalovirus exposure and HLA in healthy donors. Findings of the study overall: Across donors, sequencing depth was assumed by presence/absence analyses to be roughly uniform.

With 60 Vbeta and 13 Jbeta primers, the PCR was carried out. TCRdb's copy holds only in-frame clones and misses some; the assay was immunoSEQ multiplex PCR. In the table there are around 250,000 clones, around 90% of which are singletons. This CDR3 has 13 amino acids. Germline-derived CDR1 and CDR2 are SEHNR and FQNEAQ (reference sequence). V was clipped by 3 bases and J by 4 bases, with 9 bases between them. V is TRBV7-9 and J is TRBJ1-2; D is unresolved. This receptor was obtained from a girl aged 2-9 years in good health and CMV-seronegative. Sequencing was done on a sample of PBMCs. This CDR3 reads CASSLGPGYGYTF. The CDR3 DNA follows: TGTGCCAGCAGCTTGGGTCCAGGCTATGGCTACACCTTC.